The 18 T cell receptor beta chains given below trace back to one sample, sequenced in a study of cytomegalovirus exposure and HLA in healthy donors. It was with 60 Vbeta and 13 Jbeta primers that the PCR ran. Measured with immunoSEQ multiplex PCR; TCRdb has only the in-frame clones, and not every one. The sample has fewer than 90,000 clones, about 70% seen once. Sequencing was performed on PBMCs. The receptors come from a man in his forties in good health and CMV-seropositive.

V and J are TRBV27 and TRBJ1-3, with 9 bases fitting TRBD1. V trimming: 8 bases; J trimming: 4 bases; junction bases outside the gene matches: 9. Germline V gene sequence: CDR1 MNHEY, CDR2 SMNVEV (reference sequence). The CDR3 covers 15 residues. The CDR3 DNA is TGTGCCAGCTCCCCGGACAGGGGAAAGGGAAACACCATATATTTT. It encodes CASSPDRGKGNTIYF.

The genes are TRBV7-9 and TRBJ2-3; 7 nucleotides match TRBD1. From germline, CDR1 is SEHNR and CDR2 FQNEAQ (reference sequence). J lost 1 base, V lost 0 bases, and 7 bases had no gene match. This CDR3 contains 17 residues. Here the CDR3 DNA reads TGTGCCAGCAGCTTAGCGCAGGGGGTCTATGGCACAGATACGCAGTATTTT. Its protein is CASSLAQGVYGTDTQYF.

This chain joins TRBV30 and TRBJ2-2, with D possibly TRBD1 on 6 matching bases. Germline-derived CDR1 and CDR2 are GTSNPN and SVGIG (reference sequence). Between the trimmed V and J ends, which lost 4 bases and 7 bases, there was a span of 13 bases. The CDR3 is made up of 13 amino acids. CDR3 protein: CAWTQLGGGELFF. CDR3 sequence (DNA): TGTGCCTGGACCCAATTAGGGGGCGGGGAGCTGTTTTTT.

The V gene is TRBV6-1, the J gene TRBJ2-3; TRBD1 agrees at 9 bases. CDR3 length: 13 amino acids. CDR1 is MNHNS and CDR2 is SASEGT in the germline V gene. V gave up 5 bases and J gave up 4 bases; unmatched junction bases: 1. DNA for the CDR3: TGTGCCAGCAGTTGGACAGGGGCAGATACGCAGTATTTT. This translates into CASSWTGADTQYF.

The sample holds a few counts of this clone. The chain links TRBV28 to TRBJ1-2; D ambiguous. The V end was cut by 7 bases, the J end by 5 bases, with 14 bases between. The CDR3 contains 13 residues. CDR1 MDHEN and CDR2 SYDVKM come from the germline V gene. The CDR3, as DNA: TGTGCCAGCAAAATGACACCCCAATATGGCTACACCTTC. Translated: CASKMTPQYGYTF.

V usage is TRBV28 and J usage is TRBJ1-1; D is unclear. V was cut by 7 bases and J by 1 base, with 13 bases left in between. The CDR3 loop spans 14 amino acids. CDR1 and CDR2 from the germline V gene are MDHEN and SYDVKM. The CDR3 region is CASTVGGTNTEAFF. CDR3 nucleotides: TGTGCCAGCACCGTAGGCGGAACGAACACTGAAGCTTTCTTT. Supplemented by reference TRBV28 and TRBJ1-1, the full variable domain reads DVKVTQSSRYLVKRTGEKVFLECVQDMDHENMFWYRQDPGLGLRLIYFSYDVKMKEKGDIPEGYSVSREKKERFSLILESASTNQTSMYLCASTVGGTNTEAFFGQGTRLTVV.

The rearrangement uses TRBV6-5 and TRBJ2-7, with TRBD2 identical over 8 bases. The V and J ends lost 4 bases and 4 bases, in that order; junction bases with no gene match: 6. From germline, CDR1 is MNHEY and CDR2 SVGAGI. The CDR3 extends over 14 amino acids. The CDR3 DNA sequence: TGTGCCAGCAGTTTTAGCGGGATTGATTACGAGCAGTACTTC. This sequence encodes CASSFSGIDYEQYF.

The chain combines TRBV4-1 with TRBJ2-1; D gene ambiguous. Trimming left V 2 bases short and J 6 bases short, with 8 bases between. Germline V gene sequence: CDR1 MGHRA, CDR2 YSYEKL. This CDR3 is built from 13 residues. CDR3 sequence reads: CASSQQLGNEQFF. CDR3 in DNA: TGCGCCAGCAGCCAACAGCTAGGCAATGAGCAGTTCTTC.

The gene calls are TRBV5-1 and TRBJ1-1, with 9 bases aligning to TRBD1. The CDR3 contains 17 residues. V lost 4 bases and J lost 1; bases outside the gene matches: 11. Germline CDR1 is SGHRS and CDR2 is YFSETQ. Written as DNA, the CDR3 is TGCGCCAGCAGCGTCACCCGGACAGGGGTCCAGAACACTGAAGCTTTCTTT. Translating it yields CASSVTRTGVQNTEAFF.

The rearrangement uses TRBV4-1 and TRBJ1-2; D may be TRBD1 (6 bases). Germline CDR1 MGHRA, CDR2 YSYEKL. This CDR3 region has 13 residues. Deletions cut 5 bases from V and 5 bases from J, with 12 bases between. The CDR3 sequence: CASSRDTFYGYTF. The CDR3 DNA sequence: TGCGCCAGCAGCAGGGACACCTTTTATGGCTACACCTTC.

V is TRBV27 and J is TRBJ2-7, with TRBD2 as a possible D gene (5 bases). Trimming stripped 4 bases from V and 4 bases from J, with 11 bases between. CDR1 and CDR2 from the germline V gene are MNHEY and SMNVEV (reference sequence). The CDR3 runs to 13 residues. The CDR3 loop is CASSSGKSYEQYF. As DNA, the CDR3 is TGTGCCAGCAGTTCCGGGAAATCTTACGAGCAGTACTTC.

This chain connects TRBV7-9 to TRBJ1-6; possibly TRBD1 for D (6 bases). V lost 4 bases to trimming and J lost 5 bases, with 12 bases between them. CDR1 is SEHNR, CDR2 FQNEAQ, per germline (reference sequence). CDR3 length equals 15 residues. The CDR3 DNA follows: TGTGCCAGCAGCTCCTCGGGACAAAATAATTCACCCCTCCACTTT. Its translation: CASSSSGQNNSPLHF.

This clone came up a few times. This rearrangement joins TRBV28 to TRBJ2-2; the D is unclear. There are 13 residues in the CDR3. V was pared by 6 bases and J by 4 bases, with 9 bases between. Germline V CDR1 and CDR2: MDHEN, SYDVKM. The CDR3 sequence is CASRLSSTGELFF. CDR3 coding DNA: TGTGCCAGCAGACTTTCTAGCACCGGGGAGCTGTTTTTT.

The chain has TRBV5-1 and TRBJ1-2, with a tentative D call TRBD1 (6 bases). The CDR3 runs to 13 residues. Trimming took 4 bases from V and 6 from J, leaving 13 bases between them. The germline CDR1 and CDR2 sequences are SGHRS and YFSETQ. The CDR3 spells CASSVSGDNGYTF. In DNA, the CDR3 is TGCGCCAGCAGCGTGTCAGGGGATAATGGCTACACCTTC.

CDR3 bases: TGCGCCAGCAGCTTCCCTCTTGAGCGGGAGGGCTTAACCGGGGAGCTGTTTTTT. Translating it yields CASSFPLEREGLTGELFF. V is TRBV5-1 and J is TRBJ2-2, with TRBD2 identical over 10 bases. CDR1 is SGHRS and CDR2 is YFSETQ in the germline V gene. The trim removed 2 bases at V and 5 bases at J, leaving 12 bases unmatched. CDR3 length equals 18 residues.

The chain employs TRBV7-2 and TRBJ2-1; D unclear. This CDR3 has 12 amino acids. The germline V gene encodes CDR1 SGHTA and CDR2 FQGNSA. V lost 8 bases and J lost 4, with 9 bases in between. The CDR3 sequence: CASLAQYNEQFF. The CDR3, as DNA: TGTGCCAGCCTGGCTCAGTACAATGAGCAGTTCTTC.

V usage is TRBV5-6 and J usage is TRBJ2-3, with 8 bases fitting TRBD1. CDR1 is SGHDT and CDR2 is YYEEEE in the germline V gene. The length of the CDR3 is 16 residues. The V gene end was trimmed by 2 bases and the J gene end by 3 bases; junction bases not matched to a gene: 8. CDR3 DNA: TGTGCCAGCAGCTTAAATGGACAGGGAGCGACAGATACGCAGTATTTT. Amino acids: CASSLNGQGATDTQYF.

The J gene is TRBJ1-2, the V gene TRBV6-1, with 8 bases matching TRBD1. Germline V lookup: CDR1 MNHNS, CDR2 SASEGT. This CDR3 is built from 14 residues. The J segment lost 4 bases and the V segment lost 5 bases, leaving 6 bases of the junction unmatched. The CDR3 bases are TGTGCCAGCAGTCGAGGGGGACAGGCCTATGGCTACACCTTC. Residues: CASSRGGQAYGYTF.